A selection of T cell receptor beta chains follows, all from one sample in a study of T cells in Graves' hyperthyroidism and ophthalmopathy. TCRdb re-derived calls from the multiplex PCR reads in MiXCR, one entry per CDR3 protein. The sample carries some 200,000 distinct CDR3 sequences, 15% to 20% recorded once. The sample was blood. These receptors all stem from a man over 45 with Graves' hyperthyroidism. The CDR3 runs from the conserved cysteine through the conserved F or W. Fields, in order: V gene, J gene, D gene, clone size, CDR3 DNA, CDR3 protein. D genes are given only for firm matches. Size tells how often a clone was seen (once, few, many) or the class of an expanded clone, and some rows leave it out.

>TRBV4-1|TRBJ2-3|-|-
TGCGCCAGCAGCCAAGAAACCGGGAACATCCTCACAGATACGCAGTATTTT
CASSQETGNILTDTQYF
>TRBV13|TRBJ2-5|TRBD1|many
TGTGCCAGCAGCTCCCTTTCAACAGGGGCATGGGAGACCCAGTACTTC
CASSSLSTGAWETQYF
>TRBV11-2|TRBJ2-3|TRBD2|-
TGTGCCAGCAGCCACCGGACTAGCGGGACCACAGATACGCAGTATTTT
CASSHRTSGTTDTQYF
>TRBV19|TRBJ2-5|TRBD1|-
TGTGCCAGTAGTATAGTGGGCCGGACAGGTTTTATGGTGACCCAGTACTTC
CASSIVGRTGFMVTQYF
>TRBV5-1|TRBJ2-4|TRBD2|many
TGCGCCAGCAGCTTGTCGGGAGGGGACAAAAACATTCAGTACTTC
CASSLSGGDKNIQYF
>TRBV7-3|TRBJ2-3|-|many
TGTGCCAGCAGCTCACCCGGTTGGGGTGATACGCAGTATTTT
CASSSPGWGDTQYF
>TRBV6-2/TRBV6-3|TRBJ1-1|-|many
TGTGCCAGCAGCGACTGGGGGGACTCCGCTTTCTTT
CASSDWGDSAFF
>TRBV6-1|TRBJ2-3|TRBD2|few
TGTGCCAGCATTTTCGGGCATCGACTAGCCTCAGGCACAGATACGCAGTATTTT
CASIFGHRLASGTDTQYF
>TRBV12-3/TRBV12-4|TRBJ2-7|-|once
TGTGCCAGCACCTCGACTGTGGATGAGCAGTACTTC
CASTSTVDEQYF
>TRBV20-1|TRBJ1-1|TRBD1|many
TGCAGTGCTTCGGACAGGGTGAGGGGGGACACTGAAGCTTTCTTT
CSASDRVRGDTEAFF
>TRBV7-2|TRBJ2-6|-|-
TGTGCCAGCAGGGCCGCAGGTTCTGGGGCCAACGTCCTGACTTTC
CASRAAGSGANVLTF
>TRBV5-5|TRBJ1-5|-|many
TGTGCCAGCAGCTTGGGAGGGAGCGATCAGCCCCAGCATTTT
CASSLGGSDQPQHF
>TRBV6-1|TRBJ1-6|TRBD1|many
TGTGCCAGCAGGGCCCCCACAGGGGGCCAGTCACCCCTCCACTTT
CASRAPTGGQSPLHF
>TRBV18|TRBJ1-2|-|many
TGTGCCAGCTCACCACCACACAGAGCCAACTTAAACTATGGCTACACCTTC
CASSPPHRANLNYGYTF
>TRBV28|TRBJ1-3|TRBD1|many
TGTGCCAGCAGTCGCCCAGGGACAGGGGAAGGAAACACCATATATTTT
CASSRPGTGEGNTIYF
>TRBV6-4|TRBJ1-2|-|many
TGTGCCAGCAGTGACGTAAGGGGCTCGTACTATGGCTACACCTTC
CASSDVRGSYYGYTF
>TRBV5-6|TRBJ2-5|-|many
TGTGCCAGCAGCTTGGTTGGGAAAGAGACCCAGTACTTC
CASSLVGKETQYF
>TRBV19|TRBJ1-5|-|-
TGTGCCAGTAGAAAAGACAGTGCAGCTCATCAGCCCCAGCATTTT
CASRKDSAAHQPQHF
>TRBV9|TRBJ2-3|-|-
TGTGCCAGCAGCCTTGAACTAGCCGGAGATACGCAGTATTTT
CASSLELAGDTQYF
>TRBV4-2|TRBJ2-3|-|-
TGTGCCAGCAGCCAAGAGGGACATGGCACAGATACGCAGTATTTT
CASSQEGHGTDTQYF
>TRBV27|TRBJ1-2|TRBD1|-
TGTGCCAGCAGTTCTCAGGGGGCATATGGCTACACCTTC
CASSSQGAYGYTF
>TRBV18|TRBJ2-7|-|many
TGTGCCAGCTCACGCTCCGGGTCAAATTACTACGAGCAGTACTTC
CASSRSGSNYYEQYF
>TRBV2|TRBJ1-5|-|many
TGTGCCAGCAGGGCCTCGCGGGGTTCACATCAGCCCCAGCATTTT
CASRASRGSHQPQHF
>TRBV5-6|TRBJ2-7|-|-
TGTGCCAGCAGGTCGGACAGAACTATGACACCCTACGAGCAGTACTTC
CASRSDRTMTPYEQYF
>TRBV10-1|TRBJ2-7|TRBD2|few
TGCGCCAGCAGTGAAAGCGGGAGGCCCGAAGACGAGCAGTACTTC
CASSESGRPEDEQYF
>TRBV12-3/TRBV12-4|TRBJ2-1|TRBD2|many
TGTGCCAGCAGCCCAAGCGGGGGAGCCTACAATGAGCAGTTCTTC
CASSPSGGAYNEQFF
>TRBV6-9|TRBJ2-5|-|few
TGTGCCAGCAGTTATGCGAATAACCAAGAGACCCAGTACTTC
CASSYANNQETQYF
>TRBV28|TRBJ1-2|TRBD1|-
TGTGCCAGCAGCTCAAGACAGGGCGGTGGCTACACCTTC
CASSSRQGGGYTF
>TRBV28|TRBJ2-7|-|-
TGTGCCAGCAGTTTTTCGGGACCTCTGTACGAGCAGTACTTC
CASSFSGPLYEQYF
>TRBV7-2|TRBJ1-5|-|many
TGTGCCAGCAGCTTAGCATGGGGGAGAGATCAGCCCCAGCATTTT
CASSLAWGRDQPQHF
>TRBV5-5|TRBJ2-2|TRBD2|many
TGTGCCAGCAGCAAACTAGCGGGGAACACCGGGGAGCTGTTTTTT
CASSKLAGNTGELFF
>TRBV5-4|TRBJ2-7|-|once
TGTGCCAGCGGGAGACAGAGCGAGCAGTACTTC
CASGRQSEQYF
>TRBV12-3/TRBV12-4|TRBJ1-1|TRBD1|many
TGTGCCAGCAGCAGAACAGGGGTCACTGAAGCTTTCTTT
CASSRTGVTEAFF
>TRBV20-1|TRBJ1-1|-|many
TGCAGTGCTAGAGATACCGGCAGAAACACTGAAGCTTTCTTT
CSARDTGRNTEAFF
>TRBV7-9|TRBJ2-7|TRBD1|many
TGTGCCAGCAGCTTAGGGTGGACAGGGGGCGACGAGCAGTACTTC
CASSLGWTGGDEQYF
>TRBV7-3|TRBJ2-1|-|few
TGTGCCAGCAGCTTCGATCAGAGGGGTGAGCAGTTCTTC
CASSFDQRGEQFF
>TRBV20-1|TRBJ2-6|TRBD1|few
TGCAGTACTAGACCACCCTCCGGGACAGGGCACGATGGGGCCAACGTCCTGACTTTC
CSTRPPSGTGHDGANVLTF
>TRBV18|TRBJ1-1|-|-
TGTGCCAGCTCACCTTTAAGTAAGAACACTGAAGCTTTCTTT
CASSPLSKNTEAFF
>TRBV3-1|TRBJ2-2|-|few
TGTGCCAGCAGCCAAGATGTCAGGGTTGCCACCGGGGAGCTGTTTTTT
CASSQDVRVATGELFF
>TRBV11-3|TRBJ2-7|-|many
TGTGCCAGCAGCTCCCCGGGACTCCCCTACGAGCAGTACTTC
CASSSPGLPYEQYF
>TRBV18|TRBJ1-5|-|many
TGTGCCAGCTCACCACCAGGGGACAATCAGCCCCAGCATTTT
CASSPPGDNQPQHF
>TRBV11-2|TRBJ2-7|-|-
TGTGCCAGCAGCTTACAGGTTTCGTCCTACGAGCAGTACTTC
CASSLQVSSYEQYF